What follows are 23 T cell receptor beta chains derived from one specimen sequenced in a study of T cell repertoires in cytomegalovirus infection. Their antigens are not known. MiXCR was run by TCRdb on the reads, yielding one entry per CDR3 protein. The sample holds approximately 76,000 distinct CDR3 sequences, about 24% seen once. The sample was CD8+ T cells from cultured PBMCs, taken from culture after CMV antigen stimulation. These receptors all come from a human donor in good health (CMV status not recorded). Some clones in this sample may be carry-over from other donors' samples.

The chain uses TRBV20-1 and TRBJ1-5; D might be TRBD1 (6 bases). The CDR3 length is 14 residues. V was shortened by 6 bases and J by 0 bases, with 12 bases between the two germline ends. Germline V lookup: CDR1 DFQATT, CDR2 SNEGSKA (reference sequence). Here the CDR3 reads CSAGDTNSNQPQHF. The CDR3 DNA follows: TGCAGTGCGGGGGACACGAATAGCAATCAGCCCCAGCATTTT.

The V gene is TRBV11-2, the J gene TRBJ1-5; D is ambiguous. This CDR3 comprises 15 residues. Germline CDR1 is SGHAT and CDR2 is FQNNGV. V shed 5 bases and J shed 3 bases, with 14 bases lying between them. Here the CDR3 DNA reads TGTGCCAGCAGCCTCTCAACAGAAGACAATCAGCCCCAGCATTTT. Protein sequence: CASSLSTEDNQPQHF.

The V gene is TRBV28, the J gene TRBJ1-1, with D hard to call. Trimming left V 10 bases short and J 1 base short, with 7 bases between. This CDR3 comprises 11 residues. The germline V gene encodes CDR1 MDHEN and CDR2 SYDVKM. The CDR3 spells CATCTNTEAFF. The CDR3 DNA is TGTGCCACCTGCACGAACACTGAAGCTTTCTTT.

The chain combines TRBV11-2 with TRBJ1-3; tentatively, D is TRBD1 (5 bases). CDR3 length: 15 amino acids. V was pared by 0 bases and J by 3 bases, with 9 bases between. Looked up from germline, CDR1 is SGHAT and CDR2 is FQNNGV. CDR3 protein: CASSLDRGIGNTIYF. The CDR3 bases are TGTGCCAGCAGCTTAGATCGGGGGATTGGAAACACCATATATTTT.

The chain has TRBV2 and TRBJ2-2, with 13 bases that match TRBD2. J gave up 5 bases and V 5 bases, and 8 bases lay outside the gene matches. CDR3 length equals 17 residues. Germline CDR1 is SNHLY and CDR2 is FYNNEI. Here the CDR3 reads CASSFGTSGISTGELFF. The CDR3 DNA reads as TGTGCCAGCAGTTTTGGGACTAGCGGGATCAGTACCGGGGAGCTGTTTTTT.

The sample holds one count of this clonotype. V is TRBV27 and J is TRBJ2-1, with a possible D match to TRBD1 (6 bases). Germline-derived CDR1 and CDR2 are MNHEY and SMNVEV (reference sequence). There are 14 residues in the CDR3. Trimming took off 3 bases at V and 8 bases at J, with 14 bases between the two ends. Here the CDR3 reads CASSFVDEGDEQFF. In DNA, the CDR3 is TGTGCCAGCAGTTTTGTTGACGAGGGGGATGAGCAGTTCTTC.

This clonotype occurred a few times. The chain joins TRBV29-1 to TRBJ2-1; 11 bases line up with TRBD2. The germline V gene has CDR1 SQVTM and CDR2 ANQGSEA. There are 11 residues in the CDR3. With V trimmed by 6 bases and J by 12 bases, 4 bases remained unmatched. Written as DNA, the CDR3 is TGCAGCGTAGTCGGACTAGCGGGGCAGTTCTTC. Its translation is CSVVGLAGQFF.

This clonotype was detected only a few times. The rearrangement links TRBV6-5 to TRBJ2-1; D tentatively reads TRBD1 or TRBD2 (6 bases each). Germline V gene sequence: CDR1 MNHEY, CDR2 SVGAGI. The V end was cut by 4 bases, the J end by 10 bases, with 29 bases between. There are 18 residues in the CDR3. For the CDR3, the DNA is TGTGCCAGCAGTTTTGGTGCAGGGGAGGCCCATGGGATATGGGAGCAGTTCTTC. Amino acid sequence: CASSFGAGEAHGIWEQFF.

This clonotype was seen many times. The V and J genes are TRBV7-2 and TRBJ2-3; 16 bases align to TRBD2. J lost 6 bases, V lost 3 bases, and 6 bases had no gene match. Germline V CDR1 and CDR2: SGHTA, FQGNSA. The length of the CDR3 is 17 residues. The CDR3 DNA reads TGTGCCAGCAGCTTCCTGGGACTAGCGGGAGGGAGGGATACGCAGTATTTT. Its protein product is CASSFLGLAGGRDTQYF.

The chain joins TRBV12-3 or TRBV12-4 to TRBJ1-2; 9 nucleotides match TRBD1. With V trimmed by 6 bases and J by 4 bases, 12 bases remained unmatched. This CDR3 region has 16 residues. The DNA for the CDR3 is TGTGCCAGCAGAAAAACCGGCGGGACAGGGTTCTATGGCTACACCTTC. Translation: CASRKTGGTGFYGYTF.

The chain links TRBV20-1 to TRBJ2-4, with D unclear. Germline assignment: CDR1 DFQATT and CDR2 SNEGSKA (reference sequence). Trimming shortened V by 3 bases and J by 0 bases, and 9 bases separated the two germline ends. The CDR3 sequence is 14 residues long. Here the CDR3 DNA reads TGCAGTGCTAGGCCTCTCCTAGCCAAAAACATTCAGTACTTC. It specifies CSARPLLAKNIQYF.

In this sample, this clonotype turned up a few times. This clone may be a read error of a much larger clone one base away. The chain recombines TRBV9 with TRBJ2-3, with 14 bases identical to TRBD2. Per germline, CDR1 SGDLS and CDR2 YYNGEE. This CDR3 is 17 amino acids long. CDR3 nucleotides: TGTGTCAGCAGCCCCGGGACTAGCGGGGGTAGCACAGATACGCAGTATTTT. Protein: CVSSPGTSGGSTDTQYF.

The CDR3 here is CASTGHSTNTIYF. CDR3 DNA: TGCGCCAGCACGGGACACTCGACAAACACCATATATTTT. The V call is TRBV5-1, the J call TRBJ1-3; TRBD1 is a possible D gene (6 bases). This CDR3 is built from 13 residues. The V end was cut by 6 bases, the J end by 6 bases, with 13 bases between. Per germline, CDR1 SGHRS and CDR2 YFSETQ.

This clonotype showed up many times. This rearrangement joins TRBV7-3 to TRBJ2-2; D remains ambiguous. Trimming stripped 1 base from V and 3 bases from J, with 15 bases between. The length of the CDR3 is 17 residues. Germline V gene sequence: CDR1 SGHTA, CDR2 FQGTGA. The CDR3 here is CASSLRHPLSYTGELFF. The CDR3 region has the DNA TGTGCCAGCAGCTTAAGACACCCCCTGTCCTACACCGGGGAGCTGTTTTTT.

J is TRBJ1-6 and V is TRBV4-1; D gene ambiguous. V lost 0 bases and J 7 bases, leaving 10 bases between the germline ends. Looked up from germline, CDR1 is MGHRA and CDR2 is YSYEKL. The CDR3 is made up of 15 amino acids. CDR3 DNA: TGCGCCAGCAGCCAAGATACTGGGAGCAATTCACCCCTCCACTTT. Its protein product is CASSQDTGSNSPLHF.

The V gene is TRBV6-2 or TRBV6-3, the J gene TRBJ1-6, with TRBD1 as a possible D gene (5 bases). In germline, CDR1 is MNHEY, CDR2 SVGEGT. The CDR3 loop spans 13 amino acids. The germline V and J ends were trimmed by 8 bases and 6 bases, with 11 bases remaining between them. CDR3 DNA sequence: TGTGCCAGCTTCGGCGGGGGTAATTCACCCCTCCACTTT. It specifies CASFGGGNSPLHF.

This clonotype was recorded only once. The J gene is TRBJ2-1, the V gene TRBV6-5; D might be TRBD1 (5 bases). Germline assignment: CDR1 MNHEY and CDR2 SVGAGI. The CDR3 has 14 amino acids. V lost 2 bases and J 3 bases, leaving 8 bases between the germline ends. The CDR3 bases are TGTGCCAGCAGTTACACGGACAACTACAATGAGCAGTTCTTC. Amino acids: CASSYTDNYNEQFF.

In its sample, this clonotype was seen once. This could be a read error, since a much larger clone is one nucleotide away. The J gene is TRBJ2-1, the V gene TRBV11-3, with a tentative D call TRBD2 (6 bases). Germline lookup yields CDR1 SGHNT and CDR2 YENEEA. The CDR3 totals 15 residues. CDR3: CVSSLGGDVISEQFF. In DNA form, the CDR3 reads TGTGTCAGCAGCTTAGGAGGGGACGTTATTAGTGAGCAGTTCTTC.

This chain joins TRBV7-6 and TRBJ2-5; 12 bases are a match to TRBD1. J was trimmed by 5 bases and V by 11 bases; bases with no gene match: 12. CDR1 is SGHVS and CDR2 is FNYEAQ in the germline V gene. The CDR3 length is 15 residues. Here the CDR3 DNA reads TGTGCCGTCGGTGGGACAGGGGGCGCGGGGGAGACCCAGTACTTC. It translates to CAVGGTGGAGETQYF.

The chain couples TRBV30 to TRBJ2-1; the D gene is possibly TRBD2 (6 bases). Germline assignment: CDR1 GTSNPN and CDR2 SVGIG (reference sequence). The CDR3 consists of 13 residues. The V end was cut by 2 bases, the J end by 3 bases, with 8 bases between. CDR3 loop: CAWSTGVYNEQFF. The CDR3 DNA follows: TGTGCCTGGAGTACGGGGGTCTACAATGAGCAGTTCTTC.

This clonotype was detected only a few times. This chain joins TRBV10-3 and TRBJ2-2, with 11 bases that match TRBD2. With V trimmed by 7 bases and J by 4 bases, 8 bases remained unmatched. The CDR3 covers 16 residues. Germline loops: CDR1 ENHRY, CDR2 SYGVKD. The CDR3 here is CAIKEVTSGVTGELFF. In DNA, the CDR3 is TGTGCCATCAAGGAGGTGACTAGCGGGGTCACCGGGGAGCTGTTTTTT.

This clonotype was seen repeatedly, ten times or more. The chain couples TRBV27 to TRBJ1-6; D is unresolved. This CDR3 is built from 16 residues. Trimming shortened V by 0 bases and J by 4 bases, and 10 bases separated the two germline ends. Germline V gene lookup returns CDR1 MNHEY and CDR2 SMNVEV (reference sequence). The CDR3 region has the DNA TGTGCCAGCAGTTTATCGGGCAGGAGTTATAATTCACCCCTCCACTTT. Its protein is CASSLSGRSYNSPLHF.

The chain is built from TRBV7-6 and TRBJ1-2; 12 nucleotides align to TRBD1. Germline V gene data show CDR1 as SGHVS and CDR2 as FNYEAQ. The trim removed 5 bases at V and 4 bases at J, leaving 11 bases unmatched. The length of the CDR3 is 17 residues. CDR3 nucleotides: TGTGCCAGCAGCCCAAGGGACAGGGGGCCTGGAAGCTATGGCTACACCTTC. Translating it yields CASSPRDRGPGSYGYTF.